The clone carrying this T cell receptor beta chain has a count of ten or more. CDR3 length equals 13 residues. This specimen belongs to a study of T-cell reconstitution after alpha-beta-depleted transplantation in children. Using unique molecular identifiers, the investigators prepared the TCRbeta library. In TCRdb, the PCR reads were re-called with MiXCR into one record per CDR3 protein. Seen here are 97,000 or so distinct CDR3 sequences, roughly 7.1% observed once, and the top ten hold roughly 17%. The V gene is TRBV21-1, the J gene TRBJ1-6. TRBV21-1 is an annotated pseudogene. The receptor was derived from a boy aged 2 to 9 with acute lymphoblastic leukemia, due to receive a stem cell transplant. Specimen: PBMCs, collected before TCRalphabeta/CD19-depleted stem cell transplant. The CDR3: CASSNSSNSPLHF. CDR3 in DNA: TGTGCCAGCAGCAATTCAAGTAATTCACCCCTCCACTTT.